These 31 T cell receptor beta chains came from one sample sequenced in a study (dated by TCRdb to between 2015 and 2016). The library came from 5' RACE. Sequenced on an Illumina MiSeq. TCRdb reworked the public reads: Q25 trimming with fastp, MiXCR clone assembly, productive beta chains retained. One record per CDR3 amino acid sequence lists the most common genes and DNA. The sample table holds over 25,000 distinct CDR3 sequences, of which 25% to 30% were seen once. About 2.3% of the sample comes from the top ten. CD4+CD25+CD127-/low cells were isolated as Tregs. Source material: tumor-infiltrating Tregs sorted from the breast tumor. The receptors were sampled from a female donor with breast cancer.

This clonotype was found a few times. The rearrangement uses TRBV6-5 and TRBJ2-3; possible D gene TRBD2, 5 bases. Trimming left V 6 bases short and J 4 bases short, with 17 bases between. The CDR3 contains 15 residues. The germline V gene has CDR1 MNHEY and CDR2 SVGAGI. CDR3 residues: CASRGLGGSADTQYF. In DNA, the CDR3 is TGTGCCAGCAGAGGGCTCGGTGGGAGTGCAGATACGCAGTATTTT.

A few counts support this clonotype. V usage is TRBV5-1 and J usage is TRBJ2-5; 11 nucleotides match TRBD2. There are 14 residues in the CDR3. Trimming took 2 bases from V and 5 from J; bases not matched to a gene: 2. Germline assignment: CDR1 SGHRS and CDR2 YFSETQ. CDR3 in amino acids: CASSFSGRAETQYF. CDR3 sequence (DNA): TGCGCCAGCAGCTTTAGCGGGAGGGCCGAGACCCAGTACTTC.

J is TRBJ1-2 and V is TRBV19, with 7 bases fitting TRBD1. J lost 5 bases, V lost 8 bases, and 8 bases had no gene match. The CDR3 covers 13 residues. Germline CDR1 and CDR2: LNHDA and SQIVND (reference sequence). The CDR3 sequence is CASRSGGRYGYTF. The CDR3 DNA sequence: TGTGCCAGTCGGTCAGGGGGGAGGTATGGCTACACCTTC.

In the case of this clonotype: At one of its ends the junction is not consistent with the germline gene, which may arise from a read error. CDR3 in amino acids: CASTLTGNIEAFF. In DNA, the CDR3 is TGTGCCAGTACCCTGACGGGTAACATTGAAGCTTTCTTT. The chain combines TRBV19 with TRBJ1-1; D remains ambiguous. The CDR3 is 13 amino acids. The germline gives CDR1 LNHDA, CDR2 SQIVND (reference sequence).

Ten or more counts support this clonotype. This chain connects TRBV20-1 to TRBJ2-7; D is undetermined. V lost 3 bases and J lost 1, with 10 bases in between. Germline values: CDR1 DFQATT, CDR2 SNEGSKA (reference sequence). The CDR3 has 13 residues. The CDR3 nucleotides are TGCAGTGCTAGTACGCCGCTATCCTACGAGCAGTACTTC. It is translated as CSASTPLSYEQYF.

This clonotype was recorded at least ten times. The chain has TRBV4-1 and TRBJ1-1; 9 bases agree with TRBD1. Trimming removed 3 bases from V and 5 bases from J; junction bases left unmatched: 7. Germline CDR1 MGHRA, CDR2 YSYEKL. The CDR3 is 15 amino acids. The CDR3 nucleotides are TGCGCCAGCAGCCATCCGGGACAGGGTAGGACTGAAGCTTTCTTT. As protein: CASSHPGQGRTEAFF.

This clonotype has ten or more counts. The J gene is TRBJ2-2, the V gene TRBV3-1; TRBD1 aligns across 7 bases. CDR3 length: 16 amino acids. Germline CDR1 LGHDT, CDR2 YNNKEL (reference sequence). The trim removed 3 bases at V and 2 bases at J, leaving 6 bases unmatched. CDR3 DNA: TGTGCCAGCAGCCACCTGGACAGGCCTAACACCGGGGAGCTGTTTTTT. It is translated as CASSHLDRPNTGELFF.

The CDR3 nucleotides are TGCAGTGCTAGGCCCGGGTTAAGCCTCGGTACGAGCGACGAGCAGTTCTTC. Translating it yields CSARPGLSLGTSDEQFF. The rearrangement joins TRBV20-1 to TRBJ2-1; no clear D gene. The V end lost 3 bases, the J end lost 10 bases, and 28 bases lay between the germline ends. The germline V gene has CDR1 DFQATT and CDR2 SNEGSKA (reference sequence). The CDR3 runs to 17 residues.

This clonotype was observed a few times. The chain combines TRBV20-1 with TRBJ1-2, with D unresolved. Trimming stripped 7 bases from V and 0 bases from J, with 12 bases between. The germline CDR1 and CDR2 sequences are DFQATT and SNEGSKA (reference sequence). This CDR3 has 13 residues. The CDR3 coding sequence is TGCAGTGTAACCACGGGCCCTAACTATGGCTACACCTTC. Translation gives CSVTTGPNYGYTF.

By proportion, this clonotype is medium-sized (0.01 to 0.1%). The V and J genes are TRBV6-5 and TRBJ1-2; a weak D match, TRBD1 (5 bases). The CDR3 has 13 amino acids. From germline, CDR1 is MNHEY and CDR2 SVGAGI. V lost 0 bases to trimming and J lost 5 bases, with 7 bases between them. The chain's CDR3 is CASSYSGVYGYTF. DNA of the CDR3: TGTGCCAGCAGTTACTCGGGGGTTTATGGCTACACCTTC.

This clonotype occurred many times. The CDR3 nucleotides are TGCAGCGCCTTGGACAGGGGCGCTTCCAAAAACATTCAGTACTTC. Translated, it gives CSALDRGASKNIQYF. V and J are TRBV20-1 and TRBJ2-4, with 9 bases fitting TRBD1. Per the germline V gene, CDR1 is DFQATT and CDR2 is SNEGSKA (reference sequence). The CDR3 spans 15 residues.

Points on this clonotype: This clone may be a read error of a much larger clone one base away. The DNA of the CDR3 is TGTGCCAGCAGACGCGGGGGACCCTACAATGAGCAGCTCTTC. Its translation is CASRRGGPYNEQLF. The chain links TRBV6-5 to TRBJ2-1; 7 nucleotides align to TRBD2. The CDR3 loop spans 14 amino acids. CDR1 is MNHEY, CDR2 SVGAGI, per germline.

For this clonotype: Being one base from a much bigger clone, this may be a read error. The chain uses TRBV12-3 or TRBV12-4 and TRBJ2-1, with TRBD2 matching over 11 bases. V dropped 6 bases and J dropped 2; count of bases not matched to a gene: 6. The CDR3 is made up of 16 amino acids. The CDR3 here is CASSRLAGGAYNEQFF. CDR3 nucleotide sequence: TGTGCCAGCAGCCGCCTAGCGGGAGGAGCCTACAATGAGCAGTTCTTC.

This clonotype was observed many times. The CDR3, as DNA: TGCAGTGCTAGAGATAAGGGGATGGGCCCTGAAGCTTTCTTT. It specifies CSARDKGMGPEAFF. V and J are TRBV20-1 and TRBJ1-1; a weak D match, TRBD1 (5 bases). The germline gives CDR1 DFQATT, CDR2 SNEGSKA (reference sequence). V dropped 0 bases and J dropped 6 bases, with 14 bases sitting between them. The CDR3 loop spans 14 amino acids.

This clonotype appeared many times. The chain carries TRBV28 and TRBJ1-1, with a possible D match to TRBD1 (5 bases). The CDR3 has 13 residues. CDR1 is MDHEN, CDR2 SYDVKM, per germline. V was pared by 3 bases and J by 5 bases, with 10 bases between. CDR3 sequence (DNA): TGTGCCAGCAGTTTGGAGGGGAGAACTGAAGCTTTCTTT. This translates into CASSLEGRTEAFF.

This clonotype is deemed medium-sized (0.01 to 0.1%). This rearrangement joins TRBV20-1 to TRBJ2-5; D perhaps matches TRBD2 (6 bases). The length of the CDR3 is 14 residues. Trimming left V 1 base short and J 4 bases short, with 13 bases between. CDR1 and CDR2 from the germline V gene are DFQATT and SNEGSKA (reference sequence). As DNA, the CDR3 is TGCAGTGCTAGAGGACTAGAGGTGCTAGAGACCCAGTACTTC. It specifies CSARGLEVLETQYF.

This clonotype has a handful of counts. A clone one base away is much larger, so this may be a read error. The chain carries TRBV7-2 and TRBJ2-3, with D possibly matching TRBD1 (5 bases). The V gene's germline CDR1 is SGHTA and CDR2 FQGNSA. The CDR3 is 14 residues long. This CDR3 reads CASSSRGKRDTRYF. CDR3 sequence (DNA): TGTGCCAGCAGCTCTAGGGGAAAACGCGATACGCGGTATTTT.

The rearrangement joins TRBV6-1 to TRBJ1-5, with D possibly TRBD1 on 6 matching bases. The CDR3 length is 13 residues. Germline values: CDR1 MNHNS, CDR2 SASEGT. V was cut by 4 bases and J by 6 bases, with 10 bases left in between. DNA for the CDR3: TGTGCCAGCAGTGGACAGGAACGTCAGCCCCAGCATTTT. Protein sequence: CASSGQERQPQHF.

By sample share, this clonotype is medium-sized. V gene TRBV20-1 combines with J gene TRBJ2-5; 7 bases are shared with TRBD1. The CDR3 covers 17 residues. J was trimmed by 5 bases and V by 0 bases; bases with no gene match: 15. CDR1 is DFQATT and CDR2 is SNEGSKA in the germline V gene (reference sequence). The CDR3 DNA follows: TGCAGTGCTAGAGATCCGGGCAGGGGGATATCCAGGGAGACCCAGTACTTC. It translates to CSARDPGRGISRETQYF.

This clonotype was observed many times. The chain combines TRBV12-3 or TRBV12-4 with TRBJ2-1; a weak D match, TRBD1 (6 bases). This CDR3 spans 15 amino acids. The V end was cut by 2 bases, the J end by 8 bases, with 16 bases between. CDR3 DNA sequence: TGTGCCAGCAGTTTATCGGGGACATTAACACATGAGCAGTTCTTC. Translation: CASSLSGTLTHEQFF.

The chain couples TRBV15 to TRBJ2-7; TRBD1 matches at 12 bases. V shed 7 bases, J shed 6 bases, and the junction held 13 bases outside the gene matches. Germline-derived CDR1 and CDR2 are LNHNV and YYDKDF (reference sequence). The CDR3 is made up of 16 amino acids. CDR3 bases: TGTGCCACCACCACGGGAACCGGGACAGGGGGCTGCGAGCAGTACTTC. Translation: CATTTGTGTGGCEQYF.

This clonotype was seen only a few times. The chain uses TRBV6-5 and TRBJ2-1, with D uncertain. CDR1 and CDR2 from the germline V gene are MNHEY and SVGAGI. The V gene lost 4 bases and the J gene lost 10 bases, with 11 bases spanning the gap. This CDR3 region has 12 residues. CDR3 nucleotide sequence: TGTGCCAGCAGTTCCGACTCAGTGGAGCAGTTCTTC. It codes for CASSSDSVEQFF.

Comments on this clonotype: This may stem from a read error, because a much larger clone lies one nucleotide away. The V gene is TRBV20-1, the J gene TRBJ2-7, with D hard to call. The CDR3 is 15 amino acids. Per germline, CDR1 DFQATT and CDR2 SNEGSKA (reference sequence). As DNA, the CDR3 is TGCAGTGCTAGAGATCCCCGTAGGAGCTCCTACAAGCAGTACTTC. Residues: CSARDPRRSSYKQYF.

This clonotype was observed a few times. Here the CDR3 reads CASSQEFRGIQYF. The CDR3 DNA sequence: TGTGCCAGCAGCCAAGAGTTTCGGGGCATTCAGTACTTC. The genes are TRBV3-1 and TRBJ2-4; D is possibly TRBD2 (5 bases). Trimming pared 0 bases from V and 9 bases from J, leaving 9 bases between. This CDR3 contains 13 residues. From germline, CDR1 is LGHDT and CDR2 YNNKEL (reference sequence).

This clonotype was recorded at least ten times. This rearrangement joins TRBV6-6 to TRBJ1-3; no definite D call. V gave up 6 bases and J gave up 0 bases, with 15 bases separating them. This CDR3 contains 16 residues. Germline CDR1 reads MNHNY; CDR2 reads SVGAGI (reference sequence). The CDR3 nucleotides are TGTGCCAGCAGCCCCCCCGGGAGGAGCTCTGGAAACACCATATATTTT. Residues: CASSPPGRSSGNTIYF.

A single count supports this clonotype. This chain uses TRBV7-3 with TRBJ2-2, with D maybe TRBD2 (5 bases). The CDR3 sequence is 13 residues long. Germline assignment: CDR1 SGHTA and CDR2 FQGTGA. Trimming removed 2 bases from V and 7 bases from J, with 8 bases in between. The CDR3 loop is CASSLVGSGELFF. The CDR3 DNA sequence: TGTGCCAGCAGCTTAGTGGGGAGCGGGGAGCTGTTTTTT.

The chain recombines TRBV24-1 with TRBJ1-5; D is ambiguous. Looked up from germline, CDR1 is KGHDR and CDR2 is SFDVKD. The CDR3 consists of 16 residues. Trimming removed 2 bases from V and 9 bases from J, with 19 bases in between. This CDR3 is CATSDSGSFGSRPQHF. CDR3 coding DNA: TGTGCCACCAGTGATTCCGGTTCTTTCGGGAGCCGGCCCCAGCATTTT.

The chain is built from TRBV6-5 and TRBJ1-6; 9 bases agree with TRBD1. CDR1 is MNHEY and CDR2 is SVGAGI in the germline V gene. V lost 2 bases and J lost 10; bases outside the gene matches: 3. CDR3 size: 14 residues. CDR3: CASSYGQGRSPLHF. CDR3 sequence (DNA): TGTGCCAGCAGTTACGGACAGGGGCGGTCACCCCTCCACTTT.

This chain links TRBV6-1 with TRBJ2-1; D is possibly TRBD2 (5 bases). Between the trimmed V and J ends, which lost 6 bases and 5 bases, there was a span of 14 bases. Germline CDR1 is MNHNS and CDR2 is SASEGT. The CDR3 contains 14 residues. This CDR3 is CASSPLRADNEQFF. The CDR3 DNA follows: TGTGCCAGCAGCCCCTTGAGGGCGGACAATGAGCAGTTCTTC.

The chain links TRBV5-1 to TRBJ2-7; 9 nucleotides align to TRBD2. Germline V gene sequence: CDR1 SGHRS, CDR2 YFSETQ. CDR3 length: 16 residues. Trimming removed 5 bases from V and 0 bases from J; junction bases left unmatched: 9. DNA for the CDR3: TGCGCCAGCAGAGTTAGCGGGAGTTTGGGCTCCTACGAGCAGTACTTC. Amino acids: CASRVSGSLGSYEQYF.

This clonotype was observed at least ten times. This rearrangement joins TRBV24-1 to TRBJ2-1; possible D gene TRBD1, 7 bases. Germline V gene data show CDR1 as KGHDR and CDR2 as SFDVKD. V gave up 1 base and J gave up 7 bases, with 10 bases separating them. This CDR3 region has 14 residues. Here the CDR3 reads CATSDFPGGNEQFF. CDR3 DNA sequence: TGTGCCACCAGTGATTTCCCAGGGGGGAATGAGCAGTTCTTC.